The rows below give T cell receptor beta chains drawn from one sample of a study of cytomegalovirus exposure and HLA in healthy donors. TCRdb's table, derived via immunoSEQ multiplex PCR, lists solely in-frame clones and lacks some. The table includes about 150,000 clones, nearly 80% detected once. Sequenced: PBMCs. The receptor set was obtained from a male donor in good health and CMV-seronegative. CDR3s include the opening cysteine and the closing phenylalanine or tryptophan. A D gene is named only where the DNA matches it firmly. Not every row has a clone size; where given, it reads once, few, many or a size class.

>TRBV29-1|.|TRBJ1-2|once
CSVEGASYGYTF
TGCAGCGTTGAAGGGGCAAGCTATGGCTACACCTTC
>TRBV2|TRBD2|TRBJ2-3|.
CASRGTSGGTDTQYF
TGTGCCAGCAGGGGAACTAGCGGGGGCACAGATACGCAGTATTTT
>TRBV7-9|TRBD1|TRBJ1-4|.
CASSQKGQNEKLFF
TGTGCCAGCAGCCAAAAGGGACAGAATGAAAAACTGTTTTTT
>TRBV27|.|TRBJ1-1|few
CASSSAGTWWMNTEAFF
TGTGCCAGCAGTTCAGCCGGGACATGGTGGATGAACACTGAAGCTTTCTTT
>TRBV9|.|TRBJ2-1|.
CASTTTGTGSYNEQFF
TGTGCCAGCACCACAACCGGGACTGGGTCCTACAATGAGCAGTTCTTC
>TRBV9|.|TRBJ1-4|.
CASSVGGLGNEKLFF
TGTGCCAGCAGCGTAGGAGGGCTCGGTAATGAAAAACTGTTTTTT
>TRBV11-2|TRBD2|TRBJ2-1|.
CASSLLAGSNEQFF
TGTGCCAGCAGCTTACTAGCGGGTTCCAATGAGCAGTTCTTC
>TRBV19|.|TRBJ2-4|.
CASRDSSLGKNIQYF
TGTGCCAGTAGGGACAGTTCACTAGGCAAAAACATTCAGTACTTC
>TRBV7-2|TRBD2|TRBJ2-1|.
CASGLAGRGEQFF
TGTGCCAGCGGACTAGCGGGACGAGGTGAGCAGTTCTTC
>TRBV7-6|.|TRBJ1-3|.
CASSPAAFGNTIYF
TGTGCCAGCAGCCCCGCGGCTTTCGGCAACACCATATATTTT
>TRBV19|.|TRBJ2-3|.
CASSIFGPGGDTQYF
TGTGCCAGTAGTATCTTCGGCCCGGGCGGGGATACGCAGTATTTT
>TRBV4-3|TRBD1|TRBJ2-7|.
CASSQDHGTGGYEQYF
TGCGCCAGCAGCCAAGATCACGGGACAGGGGGCTACGAGCAGTACTTC
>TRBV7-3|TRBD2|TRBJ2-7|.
CASRWTSGSSYEQYF
TGTGCCAGCAGGTGGACTAGCGGGAGCTCCTACGAGCAGTACTTC
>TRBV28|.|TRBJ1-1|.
CASSSSRNTEAFF
TGTGCCAGCAGCTCTAGCAGGAACACTGAAGCTTTCTTT
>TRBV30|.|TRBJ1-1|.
CAWCEGDTEAFF
TGTGCCTGGTGTGAAGGGGACACTGAAGCTTTCTTT
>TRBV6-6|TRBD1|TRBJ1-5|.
CASSYEGARGQPQHF
TGTGCCAGCAGTTACGAGGGGGCGCGGGGTCAGCCCCAGCATTTT
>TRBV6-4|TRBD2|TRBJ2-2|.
CASSASPSGRPGELFF
TGTGCCAGCAGCGCTTCCCCTAGCGGGAGACCCGGGGAGCTGTTTTTT
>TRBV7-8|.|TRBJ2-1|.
CASIPPLRDSHNEQFF
TGTGCCAGCATCCCGCCCCTCCGCGACAGCCACAATGAGCAGTTCTTC
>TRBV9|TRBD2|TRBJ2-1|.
CASSVLGLADYNEQFF
TGTGCCAGCAGCGTACTGGGACTAGCGGATTACAATGAGCAGTTCTTC
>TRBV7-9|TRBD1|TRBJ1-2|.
CASSLPLDRAYGYTF
TGTGCCAGCAGCCTACCCCTGGACAGGGCCTATGGCTACACCTTC
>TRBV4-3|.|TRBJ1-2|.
CASSQDRTQPPRYGYTF
TGCGCCAGCAGCCAAGATCGGACACAGCCCCCTCGGTATGGCTACACCTTC
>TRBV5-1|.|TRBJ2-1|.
CASSPGGNEQFF
TGCGCCAGCAGCCCAGGGGGGAATGAGCAGTTCTTC
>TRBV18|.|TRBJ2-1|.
CASSPKSVGGFSGNEQFF
TGTGCCAGCTCACCAAAGTCCGTTGGGGGGTTCTCAGGCAATGAGCAGTTCTTC
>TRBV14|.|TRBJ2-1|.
CASSDWVSNNEQFF
TGTGCCAGCAGTGACTGGGTTTCGAACAATGAGCAGTTCTTC
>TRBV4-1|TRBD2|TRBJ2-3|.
CASSQEEGGGASGERDTQYF
TGCGCCAGCAGCCAAGAAGAGGGAGGCGGCGCTAGCGGGGAGAGAGATACGCAGTATTTT
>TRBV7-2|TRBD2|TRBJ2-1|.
CASTLTRLALPNEQFF
TGTGCCAGCACCTTAACCCGACTAGCTTTGCCCAATGAGCAGTTCTTC
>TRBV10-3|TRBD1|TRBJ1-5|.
CAISGHRTGSVDQPQHF
TGTGCCATCAGTGGGCACCGGACAGGGTCAGTTGATCAGCCCCAGCATTTT
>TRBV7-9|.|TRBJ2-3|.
CSSSVGASETQYF
TGTTCCAGCAGCGTTGGGGCTAGCGAGACGCAGTATTTT
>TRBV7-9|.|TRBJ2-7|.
CASSLGPSGVRTLLAEQYF
TGTGCCAGCAGCTTAGGGCCTTCGGGTGTTCGAACCCTACTCGCTGAGCAGTACTTC
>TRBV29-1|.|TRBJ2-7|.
CSVEEIGEQYF
TGCAGCGTTGAAGAAATCGGCGAGCAGTACTTC
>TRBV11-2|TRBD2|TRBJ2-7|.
CASSLFSGSSYEQYF
TGTGCCAGCAGCTTATTTAGCGGGAGCTCCTACGAGCAGTACTTC
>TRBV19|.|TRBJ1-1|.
CASKPLVGGPSGSEAFF
TGTGCCAGTAAACCCCTTGTCGGGGGGCCCTCGGGGTCTGAAGCTTTCTTT
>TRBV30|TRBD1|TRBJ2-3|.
CAWRIQGVLTDTQYF
TGTGCCTGGAGGATCCAGGGGGTACTCACAGATACGCAGTATTTT
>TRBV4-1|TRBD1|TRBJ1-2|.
CASSQDPTGTDSGYTF
TGCGCCAGCAGCCAAGATCCGACAGGGACCGACTCTGGCTACACCTTC
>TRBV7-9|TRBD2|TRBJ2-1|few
CASSLVASGDNEQFF
TGTGCCAGCAGCTTAGTGGCTAGCGGGGACAATGAGCAGTTCTTC
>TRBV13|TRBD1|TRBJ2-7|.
CASSSSGQGASEQYF
TGTGCCAGCAGCTCCTCGGGGCAGGGGGCTAGCGAGCAGTACTTC
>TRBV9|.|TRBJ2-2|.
CASSADRPNTGELFF
TGTGCCAGCAGCGCGGACAGACCGAACACCGGGGAGCTGTTTTTT
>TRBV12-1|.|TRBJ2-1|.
CASSPIRAGEQFF
TGTGCCAGCAGCCCCATTAGGGCGGGGGAGCAGTTCTTC
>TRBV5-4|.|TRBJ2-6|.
CASSPFGRGSTSGANVLTF
TGTGCCAGCAGCCCATTCGGAAGGGGATCGACCTCTGGGGCCAACGTCCTGACTTTC
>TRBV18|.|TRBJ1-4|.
CASSPTWASGEKLFF
TGTGCCAGCTCCCCTACCTGGGCCTCGGGGGAAAAACTGTTTTTT
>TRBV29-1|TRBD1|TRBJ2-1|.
CSVVTGGRNEQFF
TGCAGCGTTGTGACAGGGGGCCGGAATGAGCAGTTCTTC
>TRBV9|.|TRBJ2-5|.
CASSRGQQETQYF
TGTGCCAGCAGCCGTGGACAGCAAGAGACCCAGTACTTC
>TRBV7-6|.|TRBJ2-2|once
CASSLADGLRAGELFF
TGTGCCAGCAGCTTAGCGGACGGGCTGAGGGCCGGGGAGCTGTTTTTT
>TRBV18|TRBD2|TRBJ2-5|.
CASSRMSGGAGETQYF
TGTGCCAGCTCACGAATGAGCGGGGGGGCCGGAGAGACCCAGTACTTC
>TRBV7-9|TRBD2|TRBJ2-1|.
CSSSLATMGLAVDEQFF
TGTTCCAGCAGCTTAGCCACCATGGGACTAGCGGTCGATGAGCAGTTCTTC
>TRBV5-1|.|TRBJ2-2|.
CASSLAGVDTGELFF
TGCGCCAGCAGCTTGGCGGGGGTGGACACCGGGGAGCTGTTTTTT
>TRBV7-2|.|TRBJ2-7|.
CANSFGIKSYEQYF
TGTGCCAACAGCTTCGGGATAAAAAGCTACGAGCAGTACTTC
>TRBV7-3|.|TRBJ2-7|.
CASSPRGSSYEQYF
TGTGCCAGCAGCCCTCGCGGCAGCTCCTACGAGCAGTACTTC
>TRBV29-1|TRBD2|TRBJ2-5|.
CSVERGLAGLPQYF
TGCAGCGTTGAAAGAGGTCTAGCGGGCCTCCCCCAGTACTTC
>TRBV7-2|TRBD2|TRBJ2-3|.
CASSSRAGGGTDTQYF
TGTGCCAGCAGCTCGCGAGCGGGAGGGGGCACAGATACGCAGTATTTT
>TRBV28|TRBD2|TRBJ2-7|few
CASSLILTAGGQYF
TGTGCCAGCAGCCTAATTTTGACAGCGGGAGGGCAGTACTTC
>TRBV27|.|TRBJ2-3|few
CASRPGVLITDTQYF
TGTGCCAGCAGACCCGGGGTTCTGATCACAGATACGCAGTATTTT
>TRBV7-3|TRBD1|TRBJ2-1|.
CASSLTGTYNEQFF
TGTGCCAGCAGCTTGACAGGGACCTACAATGAGCAGTTCTTC
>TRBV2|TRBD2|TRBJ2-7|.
CASSGGMRSEQYF
TGTGCCAGCAGCGGGGGGATGCGATCCGAGCAGTACTTC
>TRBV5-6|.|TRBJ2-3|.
CASSLEGGPTDTQYF
TGTGCCAGCAGCTTGGAGGGGGGGCCTACAGATACGCAGTATTTT